This entry lists 7 T cell receptor beta chains sequenced from one sample in a study of cytomegalovirus exposure and HLA in healthy donors. A multiplex PCR was run with 60 Vbeta primers and 13 Jbeta primers. Clones were read by immunoSEQ multiplex PCR, and TCRdb kept only the in-frame ones, dropping some. The table records 33,000 or so clones, 90% of them present only once. Sample: PBMCs. Every receptor here comes from a woman between 18 and 30 years old in good health and CMV-seronegative.

A word on this clone: An end of the junction differs from the germline gene, which may be a read error. V and J are TRBV7-9 and TRBJ1-5; D call uncertain. CDR1 and CDR2 (germline): SEHNR, FQNEAQ (reference sequence). The CDR3 has 14 amino acids. The CDR3 sequence is CSSSLDGINQPQHF. The CDR3 DNA reads TGTTCCAGCAGCTTGGACGGGATAAATCAGCCCCAGCATTTT.

V gene TRBV28 combines with J gene TRBJ2-1; possible D gene TRBD2, 6 bases. Between the trimmed V and J ends, which lost 5 bases and 10 bases, there was a span of 9 bases. CDR1 MDHEN and CDR2 SYDVKM come from the germline V gene. The CDR3 totals 11 residues. CDR3 residues: CASSPRGEQFF. DNA for the CDR3: TGTGCCAGCAGTCCACGGGGGGAGCAGTTCTTC.

This clone was seen a handful of times. V usage is TRBV16 and J usage is TRBJ2-2; 9 nucleotides match TRBD1. The CDR3 covers 17 residues. V was pared by 4 bases and J by 1 base, with 7 bases of the junction left unmatched. Per germline, CDR1 KGHSY and CDR2 FQNENV. The DNA for the CDR3 is TGTGCCAGCAGCCCTAAAGGGACAGGGTGGAACACCGGGGAGCTGTTTTTT. It yields the protein CASSPKGTGWNTGELFF.

The rearrangement joins TRBV30 to TRBJ1-3, with 7 nucleotides matching TRBD1. This CDR3 is built from 15 residues. V trimming: 4 bases; J trimming: 2 bases; junction bases outside the gene matches: 8. CDR1 GTSNPN and CDR2 SVGIG come from the germline V gene (reference sequence). CDR3 in DNA: TGTGCCTGGATCAGAGGGGGCGCGACTGGAAACACCATATATTTT. This gives the protein CAWIRGGATGNTIYF.

This clone was seen only once. The chain recombines TRBV30 with TRBJ2-3; a weak D match, TRBD2 (6 bases). V lost 2 bases, J lost 4 bases, and 10 bases lay in between. Germline loops: CDR1 GTSNPN, CDR2 SVGIG (reference sequence). This CDR3 comprises 13 residues. This CDR3 is CAWSSPGADTQYF. CDR3 bases: TGTGCCTGGAGTTCACCGGGGGCAGATACGCAGTATTTT.

The chain couples TRBV5-4 to TRBJ1-2; D unclear. Germline CDR1 reads SGHNT; CDR2 reads YYREEE (reference sequence). V was clipped by 0 bases and J by 4 bases, with 13 bases between them. CDR3 size: 15 residues. CDR3 DNA: TGTGCCAGCAGCTTGGAGCCGGGGATCGGCTATGGCTACACCTTC. Its translation: CASSLEPGIGYGYTF.

J is TRBJ2-5 and V is TRBV10-2; D gene unclear. The CDR3 contains 11 residues. V was shortened by 8 bases and J by 3 bases, with 7 bases between the two germline ends. CDR1 WSHSY and CDR2 SAAADI come from the germline V gene. The chain's CDR3 is CASSQKETQYF. The CDR3 DNA is TGCGCCAGCTCCCAAAAAGAGACCCAGTACTTC.